This T cell receptor (beta chain) appears in the sequencing data of a study of blood T cell repertoires in COVID-19. On the study more broadly: Sites across the United States, Italy and Spain contributed samples from acute and convalescent COVID-19.

Authors' processing steps: Amplifying reference gene primers gave estimates of nucleated cell counts. Method: immunoSEQ multiplex PCR; TCRdb's copy keeps in-frame clones and lacks some. From that table come the V and J calls and clone size; the DNA was used to work out D and trimming. The data contain under 150,000 clones, about 85% of them singletons. The germline gives CDR1 SNHLY, CDR2 FYNNEI. The CDR3 consists of 13 residues. J gave up 2 bases and V 6 bases, and 2 bases lay outside the gene matches. The sequence was collected from a man of 80 years or more with acute or convalescent COVID-19. The sample comprised peripheral blood. V usage is TRBV2 and J usage is TRBJ1-1, with 8 bases that match TRBD1. CDR3 bases: TGTGCCAGCAGGGGACAGGTAAACACTGAAGCTTTCTTT. Translation: CASRGQVNTEAFF.